This T cell receptor beta chain is drawn from a study of blood T cell repertoires in COVID-19. On the study more broadly: Acute-phase and convalescent COVID-19 samples originated in the United States, Italy and Spain. T cells, B-cell-depleted T cells, or PBMCs supplied cDNA or gDNA.

The CDR3 length is 16 residues. The V and J ends lost 1 base and 5 bases, in that order; junction bases with no gene match: 11. The germline gives CDR1 SQVTM, CDR2 ANQGSEA. In the authors' workflow: How many nucleated cells were present was estimated from reference gene primer amplification. Sequencing used immunoSEQ multiplex PCR; TCRdb keeps in-frame clones, though not all of them. V, J and clone size were drawn from that table, and D and trimming were deduced from the DNA. This table holds about 110,000 clones, roughly four fifths found once. The sequenced sample consisted of peripheral blood. The rearrangement uses TRBV29-1 and TRBJ1-2; 9 bases align to TRBD1. The sequence came from a woman aged 55 to 70 with acute or convalescent COVID-19. The CDR3 DNA is TGCAGCGTTGAAGGGGAACGGGACAGGGCGTCGTATGGCTACACCTTC. Amino acid sequence: CSVEGERDRASYGYTF.